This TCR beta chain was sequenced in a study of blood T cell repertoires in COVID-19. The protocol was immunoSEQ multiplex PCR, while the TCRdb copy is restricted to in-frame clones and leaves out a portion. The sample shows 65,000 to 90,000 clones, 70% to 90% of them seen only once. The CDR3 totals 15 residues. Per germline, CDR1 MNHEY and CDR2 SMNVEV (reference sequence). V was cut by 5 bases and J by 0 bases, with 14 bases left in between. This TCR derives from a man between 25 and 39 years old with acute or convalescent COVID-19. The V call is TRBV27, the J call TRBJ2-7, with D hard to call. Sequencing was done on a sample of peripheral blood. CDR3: CASSLVGSSSYEQYF. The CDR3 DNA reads TGTGCCAGCAGTCTTGTGGGCTCCAGCTCCTACGAGCAGTACTTC.